Listed here is a single TCR beta chain. What it recognizes is unknown. This entry belongs to a study of T cell responses to AZD1222 COVID-19 vaccine. In the study overall: Second-dose timings of about 4 or about 12 weeks were pooled. Study-wide results and caveats: Regions left unmutated in variants are reportedly the target of nearly half of spike-specific TCRs.

The germline V gene encodes CDR1 SGHRS and CDR2 YFSETQ. V dropped 1 base and J dropped 8 bases, with 9 bases sitting between them. The CDR3 is 12 amino acids. This table comes from immunoSEQ multiplex PCR, and its TCRdb copy is limited to in-frame clones, with some not included. Found here are 110,000 or so clones, 82% of them singletons; the top ten hold 5%. The material was peripheral blood, obtained on day 0 of AZD1222 vaccination. This TCR derives from an adult in good health. The chain has TRBV5-1 and TRBJ1-2; D possibly corresponds to TRBD1 (5 bases). CDR3 in amino acids: CASSLSREGYTF. In nucleotides, the CDR3 is TGCGCCAGCAGCTTGAGCAGGGAAGGCTACACCTTC.